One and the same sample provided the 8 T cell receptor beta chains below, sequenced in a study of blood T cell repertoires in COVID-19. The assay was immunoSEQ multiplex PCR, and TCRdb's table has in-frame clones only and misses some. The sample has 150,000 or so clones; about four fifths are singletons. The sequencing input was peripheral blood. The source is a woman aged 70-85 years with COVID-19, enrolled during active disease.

The CDR3 loop reads CASSFPQGEQYF. CDR3 DNA sequence: TGTGCCAGCAGTTTCCCCCAGGGGGAGCAGTACTTC. The chain recombines TRBV28 with TRBJ2-7; perhaps TRBD1 as D (6 bases). With 3 bases removed from V and 7 bases from J, the gap between germline ends came to 10 bases. The CDR3 covers 12 residues. CDR1 is MDHEN and CDR2 is SYDVKM in the germline V gene.

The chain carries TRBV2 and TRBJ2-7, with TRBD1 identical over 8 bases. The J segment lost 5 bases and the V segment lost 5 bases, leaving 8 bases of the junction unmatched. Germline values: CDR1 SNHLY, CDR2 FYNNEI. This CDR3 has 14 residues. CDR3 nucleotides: TGTGCCAGCAGTTTGACAGGGGAAGTGCACGAGCAGTACTTC. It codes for CASSLTGEVHEQYF.

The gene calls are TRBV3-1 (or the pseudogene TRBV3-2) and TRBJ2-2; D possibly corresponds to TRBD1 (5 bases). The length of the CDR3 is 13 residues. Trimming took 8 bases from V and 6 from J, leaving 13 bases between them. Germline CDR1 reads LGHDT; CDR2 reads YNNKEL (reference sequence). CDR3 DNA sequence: TGTGCCAGCGGGGCGATCGGGCCCGGGGAGCTGTTTTTT. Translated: CASGAIGPGELFF.

The CDR3 DNA sequence: TGTGCCAGCAGTCCCGACAGAGGTGGGGCTTTCTTT. Translation: CASSPDRGGAFF. The genes are TRBV6-5 and TRBJ1-1, with D possibly matching TRBD1 (5 bases). V was clipped by 5 bases and J by 11 bases, with 15 bases between them. CDR3 length: 12 amino acids. Germline CDR1 and CDR2: MNHEY and SVGAGI.

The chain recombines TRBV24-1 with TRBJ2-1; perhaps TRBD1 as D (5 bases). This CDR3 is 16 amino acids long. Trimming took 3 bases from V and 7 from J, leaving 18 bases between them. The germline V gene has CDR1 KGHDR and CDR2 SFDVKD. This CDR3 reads CATSDRRGSVLNEQFF. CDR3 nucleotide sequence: TGTGCCACCAGTGATAGAAGGGGCTCCGTTTTGAATGAGCAGTTCTTC.

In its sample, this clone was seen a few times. CDR3 coding DNA: TGTGCCAGCAGCCTTGACAGTGCGAACACCGGGGAGCTGTTTTTT. It codes for CASSLDSANTGELFF. The chain carries TRBV5-5 and TRBJ2-2; the D gene is possibly TRBD1 (5 bases). The CDR3 is made up of 15 amino acids. The V gene lost 4 bases and the J gene lost 0 bases, with 10 bases spanning the gap. CDR1 and CDR2 from the germline V gene are SGHKS and YYEKEE (reference sequence).

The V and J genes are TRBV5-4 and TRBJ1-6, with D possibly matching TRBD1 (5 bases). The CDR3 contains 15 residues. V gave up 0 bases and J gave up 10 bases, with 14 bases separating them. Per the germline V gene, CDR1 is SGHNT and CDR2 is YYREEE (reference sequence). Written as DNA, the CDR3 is TGTGCCAGCAGCTTGGGTATAGGGGAGGAATCACCCCTCCACTTT. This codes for CASSLGIGEESPLHF.

The DNA for the CDR3 is TGTGCCAGCAGTTTGGACAGTAGCTCCTATAATTCACCCCTCCACTTT. This gives the protein CASSLDSSSYNSPLHF. The chain joins TRBV2 to TRBJ1-6, with D maybe TRBD1 (6 bases). The CDR3 consists of 16 residues. The V gene lost 5 bases and the J gene lost 0 bases, with 11 bases spanning the gap. Germline V lookup: CDR1 SNHLY, CDR2 FYNNEI. The entire variable domain, with the rest obtained from reference TRBV2 and TRBJ1-6, is as follows: EPEVTQTPSHQVTQMGQEVILRCVPISNHLYFYWYRQILGQKVEFLVSFYNNEISEKSEIFDDQFSVERPDGSNFTLKIRSTKLEDSAMYFCASSLDSSSYNSPLHFGNGTRLTVT.